The present entry profiles one T cell receptor (beta chain) with its context. Its target is not known. Germline V gene lookup returns CDR1 SGHTS and CDR2 YDEGEE. The CDR3 is made up of 16 amino acids. V lost 3 bases and J lost 0, with 13 bases in between. The sample comes from a study of shared clonotypes between healthy human individuals. About the research overall: The composition of the donors was a couple of women and a few men aged 18 to 49. Per-donor plates numbered three CD4 naive, three CD4 memory, two CD8 naive and one CD8 memory.

Study-wide findings and caveats: Memory subsets had estimated richness that was generally smaller than that of naive subsets. Donor scarcity curtailed the genetic and exposure-history diversity represented herein.

Assay used: immunoSEQ multiplex PCR; TCRdb lists only in-frame clones, some missing. The sample holds 1.5 million to 2.5 million clones, less than 95% seen once. CD8 cells classed as naive were CD45RO-negative and positively selected for CCR7, excluding terminally differentiated effector memory CD45RA+ cells. This chain uses TRBV5-8 with TRBJ2-1; a weak D match, TRBD2 (5 bases). This clonotype was sampled from a man between 18 and 29 years old in good health. Specimen: naive CD8+ T cells sorted from blood. CDR3 bases: TGTGCCAGCAGCTCAAAAGCGGAGAGCTCCTACAATGAGCAGTTCTTC. The encoded protein is CASSSKAESSYNEQFF.